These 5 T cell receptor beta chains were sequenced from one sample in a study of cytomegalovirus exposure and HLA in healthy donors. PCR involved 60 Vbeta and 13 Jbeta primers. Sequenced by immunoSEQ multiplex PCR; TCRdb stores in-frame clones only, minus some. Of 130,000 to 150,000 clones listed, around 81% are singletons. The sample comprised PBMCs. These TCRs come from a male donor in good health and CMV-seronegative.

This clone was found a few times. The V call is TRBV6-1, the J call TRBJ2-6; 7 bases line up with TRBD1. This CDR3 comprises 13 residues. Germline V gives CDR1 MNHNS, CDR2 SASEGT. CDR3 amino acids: CAHRGAGANVLTF. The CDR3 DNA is TGTGCTCACAGGGGAGCTGGGGCCAACGTCCTGACTTTC.

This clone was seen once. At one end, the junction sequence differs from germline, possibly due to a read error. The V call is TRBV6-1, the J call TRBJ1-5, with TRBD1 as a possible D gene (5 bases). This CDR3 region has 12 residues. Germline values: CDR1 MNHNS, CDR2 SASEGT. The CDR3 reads CASSEFNQGNVF. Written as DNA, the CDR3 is TGTGCCAGCAGTGAATTCAACCAGGGCAATGTTTTT.

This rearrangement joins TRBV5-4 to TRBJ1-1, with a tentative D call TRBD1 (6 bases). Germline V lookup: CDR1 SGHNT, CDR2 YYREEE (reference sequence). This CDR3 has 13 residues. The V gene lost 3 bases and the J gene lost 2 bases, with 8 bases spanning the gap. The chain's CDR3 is CASSYGTNTEAFF. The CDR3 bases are TGTGCCAGCAGCTATGGGACAAACACTGAAGCTTTCTTT.

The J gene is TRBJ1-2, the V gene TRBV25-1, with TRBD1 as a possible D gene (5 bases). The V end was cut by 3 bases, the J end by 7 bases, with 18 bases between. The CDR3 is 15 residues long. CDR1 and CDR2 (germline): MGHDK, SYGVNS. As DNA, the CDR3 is TGTGCCAGCAGTGATTATATCGGGGGAAAGGGTGGCTACACCTTC. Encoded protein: CASSDYIGGKGGYTF.

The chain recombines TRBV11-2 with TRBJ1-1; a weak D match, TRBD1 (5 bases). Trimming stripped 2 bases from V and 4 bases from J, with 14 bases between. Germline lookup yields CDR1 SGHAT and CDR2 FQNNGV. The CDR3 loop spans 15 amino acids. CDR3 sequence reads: CASSLFGGALTEAFF. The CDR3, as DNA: TGTGCCAGCAGCTTATTTGGAGGGGCCCTCACTGAAGCTTTCTTT. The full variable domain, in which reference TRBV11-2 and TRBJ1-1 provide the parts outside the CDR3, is EAGVAQSPRYKIIEKRQSVAFWCNPISGHATLYWYQQILGQGPKLLIQFQNNGVVDDSQLPKDRFSAERLKGVDSTLKIQPAKLEDSAVYLCASSLFGGALTEAFFGQGTRLTVV.